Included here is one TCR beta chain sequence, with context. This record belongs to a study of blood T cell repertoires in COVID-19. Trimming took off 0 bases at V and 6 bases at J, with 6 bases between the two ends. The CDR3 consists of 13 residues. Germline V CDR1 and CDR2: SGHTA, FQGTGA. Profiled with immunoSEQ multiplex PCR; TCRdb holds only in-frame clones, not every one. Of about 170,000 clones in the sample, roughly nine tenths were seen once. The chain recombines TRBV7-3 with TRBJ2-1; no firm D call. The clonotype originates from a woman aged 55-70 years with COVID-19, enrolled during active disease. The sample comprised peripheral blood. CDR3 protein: CASSLTRSNEQFF. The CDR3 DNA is TGTGCCAGCAGCTTAACTAGATCCAATGAGCAGTTCTTC.